This record covers a single T cell receptor beta chain. What it binds is not known. The data originate from a study of vaccination effects on CD4 cells after COVID-19. Background on the study: Median timing of post-vaccine samples was 72 days after the second dose. PBMC cultures contained about 2 million cells per well, 10 IU/ml IL-2 and roughly 9.5 ug/ml peptides. General observations from the study: Marked clonal contraction was seen late after vaccination (in both infection- and vaccine-induced clones).

V lost 4 bases to trimming and J lost 5 bases, with 17 bases between them. Germline V gene sequence: CDR1 ENHRY, CDR2 SYGVKD. The CDR3 has 15 amino acids. Investigators separated out CD4+ T cells once approximately 11 days of culture had passed. A PCR test confirmed that the person had SARS-CoV-2 infection between March and December 2020. Vaccine administered to participants consisted of two doses of either BNT162b2 or mRNA-1273. Measured with immunoSEQ multiplex PCR; TCRdb has only the in-frame clones, and not every one. The sample includes tens of thousands of clones, approximately 77% of them seen just once.

The clonotype originates from a human donor who had a prior SARS-CoV-2 infection. Sequences were derived from CD4+ T cells from PBMCs cultured without peptide, sampled after COVID-19 vaccination. The chain uses TRBV10-3 and TRBJ2-5; possibly TRBD1 for D (6 bases). CDR3 protein: CAISAKDSLQETQYF. The CDR3 DNA is TGTGCCATCAGTGCTAAGGACAGCCTTCAGGAGACCCAGTACTTC.